The source of this T cell receptor beta chain is a study of shared clonotypes between healthy human individuals. Germline V gives CDR1 MGHRA, CDR2 YSYEKL. The V end lost 2 bases, the J end lost 0 bases, and 1 base lay between the germline ends. The CDR3 contains 12 residues. Study-wide findings and caveats: Estimated richness values were generally larger in naive subsets than in memory subsets. It was expected that sequencing depth would affect clonotype sharing among donors. Enrolling few donors narrowed the genetic and exposure-history diversity that was represented. Across a handful of donors, naive CD4 shared roughly 5%, naive CD8 over 3%, memory CD4 roughly 2.3%, memory CD8 0.4% to 0.5%.

The table came from immunoSEQ multiplex PCR; TCRdb's copy has only in-frame clones and leaves some out. The table records around 1.9 million clones, 85% to 95% of them present only once. Terminally differentiated effector memory CD45RA+ cells were excluded by CCR7 positive selection of CD45RO-negative cells. This clone was counted only a few times. Its cognate antigen is unknown. Other DNA sequences from this sample encode an identical CDR3 as well. This clonotype was sampled from a man in his late teens or twenties in good health. Some clones in this sample may be carry-over from other donors' samples. The chain joins TRBV4-1 to TRBJ1-1, with D unclear. Sample: naive CD8+ T cells from PBMCs. The CDR3 bases are TGCGCCAGCAGCCAACTGAACACTGAAGCTTTCTTT. It is translated as CASSQLNTEAFF.